This T cell receptor beta chain comes out of a study of OX40 agonist ivuxolimab in advanced cancers. Note on this clone: Antigen: not known.

J lost 0 bases, V lost 9 bases, and 5 bases had no gene match. The CDR3 runs to 13 residues. Germline CDR1 reads SNHLY; CDR2 reads FYNNEI. The data were produced by immunoSEQ multiplex PCR, yet TCRdb's version contains in-frame clones alone and is incomplete. Among tens of thousands of clones listed, 70% to 90% were seen once. Whole-study findings and limits: Some nonresponders also had low normalized T-cell clonal expansion.

This sequence joins TRBV2 and TRBJ2-7; 7 bases fit TRBD2. This clonotype originated in an adult with an advanced solid tumor such as melanoma, head and neck, liver or kidney cancer. The source material was CD4+ or CD8+ T cells sorted from blood, sampled in a trial of the OX40 agonist ivuxolimab. The CDR3 reads CARGAGYSYEQYF. CDR3 DNA sequence: TGTGCCAGAGGAGCGGGATACTCCTACGAGCAGTACTTC.